The clone carrying this TCR beta chain was observed at least ten times. The antigen is not known. The data are from a study of neurological immune-mediated disorders. Synthesis of cDNA used 5'RACE (with 10-nucleotide random UMIs). TCRdb reprocessed the 5' RACE reads via MiXCR and lists one record per CDR3 protein. This table holds 65,000 to 90,000 distinct CDR3 sequences, around 3% found once. The study, taken as a whole, reports: Falling below healthy controls, multiple sclerosis showed the least TCR clonal expansion, while HTLV-1-associated myelopathy showed the most. None of the CDR3 amino acid sequences found in expanded clones was shared across subjects. This suggests that the TCR-beta repertoires were private in all groups.

The unsorted libraries originated from 2 million PBMCs that had been stored at -80 C. Trimming removed 5 bases from V and 1 base from J; junction bases left unmatched: 16. Germline CDR1 is SGHTA and CDR2 is FQGNSA. The CDR3 is 21 amino acids. Specimen: PBMCs. The chain carries TRBV7-2 and TRBJ2-3; 15 positions agree with TRBD2. This sequence was found in a woman between 50 and 59 years old with multiple sclerosis. CDR3 in amino acids: CASSLPLGGTSGRLRTDTQYF. The CDR3 DNA follows: TGTGCCAGCAGCCTTCCATTAGGAGGGACTAGCGGGAGGTTACGCACAGATACGCAGTATTTT.